The T cell receptor beta chain described here comes from a study of blood T cell repertoires in COVID-19 (dated by TCRdb to the early 2020s). About the investigation overall: Samples covering the acute and convalescent phases of COVID-19 were provided by collaborators in the United States, Italy and Spain. The sample metadata nearly always contained a de-identified subject ID, COVID-19 status, age in years and sex. The repertoires were released in a freely available public database meant as a resource for research on the immune response to SARS-CoV-2. Where available, HLA class I and class II types were taken from metadata supplied by the sample provider and were not determined by assay-based typing. Subjects who had been exposed to COVID-19, were actively infected with it, or had recovered from it provided the deeply sampled blood TCRbeta repertoires that made up the dataset. Samples came from the ongoing ImmuneRACE study (first 160 participants) plus 1,254 subjects from 6 global collaborators. The prospective study material was composed of cDNA or gDNA derived from T cells, B-cell-depleted T cells, or PBMCs.

General findings and caveats noted by the study authors: Clinical and demographic metadata were provided uncurated, with the amount varying by source and participant.

Collaborating institutions collected whole blood in K2EDTA tubes following their own protocols. For TCRbeta analysis, collaborator samples were shipped as frozen whole blood, as isolated PBMCs, or as DNA extracted from either sample type. This clone was seen only a few times. Its antigen remains undetermined. The record has no base qualities; no much larger clone is one base away. The immunoSEQ Assay, a bias-controlled multiplex PCR, was used to amplify TCRbeta CDR3 regions from genomic DNA. On the authors' methods: The number of nucleated cells in each sample was estimated by amplification of reference gene primers within the assay. To quantify the absolute abundance of each unique TCRbeta CDR3 rearrangement, sequence reads were collapsed and filtered. For each sample, productive Simpson clonality was calculated by taking the square root of Simpson's diversity index across productive rearrangements. In TCRdb, the immuneACCESS table is reduced to in-frame sequences with V and J assigned. These tables do not hold every clone; where another copy was compared, an unresolved V gene accounts for under half, and the others remain unexplained. The V and J calls and clone size are taken from that table; D and trimming were inferred from the DNA. This sample lists approximately 27,000 clones; about nine tenths were detected once. The ten largest clones take up approximately 8% of the sample.

Specimen: peripheral blood. The receptor's source is a woman aged 45 to 65 with active COVID-19.

This receptor carries the CDR3 CAISEWRESRTDTQYF. The DNA sequence reads TGTGCCATCAGTGAGTGGCGGGAGAGTAGGACAGATACGCAGTATTTT. The rearrangement combines TRBV10-3 with TRBJ2-3; 7 central bases correspond to TRBD2. CDR1 ENHRY and CDR2 SYGVKD are derived from the germline V gene. Here V drops 1 base and J drops 3 bases, and the junction holds 7 bases not matched to any gene. The cysteine opens and the phenylalanine closes a CDR3 of 16 amino acids. The read is trimmed to its CDR3 DNA, 48 bases read in frame from base 1.